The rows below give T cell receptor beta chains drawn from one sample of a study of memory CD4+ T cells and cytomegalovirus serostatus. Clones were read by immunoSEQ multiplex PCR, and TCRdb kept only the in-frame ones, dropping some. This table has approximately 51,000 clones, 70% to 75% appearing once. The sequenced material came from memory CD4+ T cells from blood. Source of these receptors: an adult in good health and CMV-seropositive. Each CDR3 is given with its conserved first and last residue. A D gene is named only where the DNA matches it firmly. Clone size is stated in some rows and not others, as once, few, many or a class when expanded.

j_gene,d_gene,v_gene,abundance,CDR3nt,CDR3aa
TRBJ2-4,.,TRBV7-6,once,TGTGCCAGCAGCTTAGGGGGAGGGGGAGCCAAAAACATTCAGTACTTC,CASSLGGGGAKNIQYF
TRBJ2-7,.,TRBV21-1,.,TGTGCCAGCAGCAAAGCGCTCCGCGAGCAGTACTTC,CASSKALREQYF
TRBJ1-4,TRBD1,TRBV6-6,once,TGTGCCAGCAGCCCCAGACAGGGGTATGAAAAACTGTTTTTT,CASSPRQGYEKLFF
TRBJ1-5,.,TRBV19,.,TGTGCCAGTCCGTTTTACAGTCTTATCAGCCCCCAGCATTTT,CASPFYSLISPQHF
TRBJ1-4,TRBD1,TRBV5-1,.,TGCGCCAGCAGCTCAATACCGGGACAGGGAGGTGAAAAACTGTTTTTT,CASSSIPGQGGEKLFF
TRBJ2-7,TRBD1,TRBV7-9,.,TGTGCCAGCAGCCAGGGATGGACAGGGTCCTACGAGCAGTACTTC,CASSQGWTGSYEQYF
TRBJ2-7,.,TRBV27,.,TGTGCCAGCAGTATCCGACAAGACTACGAGCAGTACTTC,CASSIRQDYEQYF
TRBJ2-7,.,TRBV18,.,TGTGCCAGCTCACCTTCCCTGAACGAGCAGTACTTC,CASSPSLNEQYF
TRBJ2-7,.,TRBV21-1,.,TGTGCCAGCAGCAAAGTAGTAGAGGGGCCCAACGAGCAGTACTTC,CASSKVVEGPNEQYF
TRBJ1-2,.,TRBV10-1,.,TGCGCCAGCAGTGTGGTATCGCCGGTCTATGGCTACACCTTC,CASSVVSPVYGYTF
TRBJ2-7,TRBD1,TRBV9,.,TGTGCCAGCAGCCCCGACGGAACAGGGGAACACGAGCAGTACTTC,CASSPDGTGEHEQYF
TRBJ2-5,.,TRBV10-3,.,TGTGCCATCAGCCCCCGGGTCCAAGAGACCCAGTACTTC,CAISPRVQETQYF
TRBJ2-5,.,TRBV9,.,TGTGCCAGCAGCTCCTGGGGTAGTGAAGAGACCCAGTACTTC,CASSSWGSEETQYF
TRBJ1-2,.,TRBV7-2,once,TGTGCCAGCAGCTTATTAGGCCTGGGAGTTTATGGCTACACCTTC,CASSLLGLGVYGYTF
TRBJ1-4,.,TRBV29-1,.,TGCAGCGACCCGACACTTTTCCGCGCAACTAATGAAAAACTGTTTTTT,CSDPTLFRATNEKLFF
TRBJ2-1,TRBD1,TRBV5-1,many,TGCGCCAGCACGGAAGGGGGCCGGGGATACAATGAGCAGTTCTTC,CASTEGGRGYNEQFF
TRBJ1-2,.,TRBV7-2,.,TGTGCCAGCAGCTTAACCGACAGACTCTACACCTTC,CASSLTDRLYTF
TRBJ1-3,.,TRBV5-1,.,TGCGCCAGCAGCTTGGGGACGGGGGATACTGGAAACACCATATATTTT,CASSLGTGDTGNTIYF
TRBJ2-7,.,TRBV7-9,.,TGTGCCAGCAGCCCCCGGTGGCAGAAGAGCTCCTACGAGCAGTACTTC,CASSPRWQKSSYEQYF
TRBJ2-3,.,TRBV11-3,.,TGTGCCAGCAGCTTGGTAGCGGATACGCAGTATTTT,CASSLVADTQYF